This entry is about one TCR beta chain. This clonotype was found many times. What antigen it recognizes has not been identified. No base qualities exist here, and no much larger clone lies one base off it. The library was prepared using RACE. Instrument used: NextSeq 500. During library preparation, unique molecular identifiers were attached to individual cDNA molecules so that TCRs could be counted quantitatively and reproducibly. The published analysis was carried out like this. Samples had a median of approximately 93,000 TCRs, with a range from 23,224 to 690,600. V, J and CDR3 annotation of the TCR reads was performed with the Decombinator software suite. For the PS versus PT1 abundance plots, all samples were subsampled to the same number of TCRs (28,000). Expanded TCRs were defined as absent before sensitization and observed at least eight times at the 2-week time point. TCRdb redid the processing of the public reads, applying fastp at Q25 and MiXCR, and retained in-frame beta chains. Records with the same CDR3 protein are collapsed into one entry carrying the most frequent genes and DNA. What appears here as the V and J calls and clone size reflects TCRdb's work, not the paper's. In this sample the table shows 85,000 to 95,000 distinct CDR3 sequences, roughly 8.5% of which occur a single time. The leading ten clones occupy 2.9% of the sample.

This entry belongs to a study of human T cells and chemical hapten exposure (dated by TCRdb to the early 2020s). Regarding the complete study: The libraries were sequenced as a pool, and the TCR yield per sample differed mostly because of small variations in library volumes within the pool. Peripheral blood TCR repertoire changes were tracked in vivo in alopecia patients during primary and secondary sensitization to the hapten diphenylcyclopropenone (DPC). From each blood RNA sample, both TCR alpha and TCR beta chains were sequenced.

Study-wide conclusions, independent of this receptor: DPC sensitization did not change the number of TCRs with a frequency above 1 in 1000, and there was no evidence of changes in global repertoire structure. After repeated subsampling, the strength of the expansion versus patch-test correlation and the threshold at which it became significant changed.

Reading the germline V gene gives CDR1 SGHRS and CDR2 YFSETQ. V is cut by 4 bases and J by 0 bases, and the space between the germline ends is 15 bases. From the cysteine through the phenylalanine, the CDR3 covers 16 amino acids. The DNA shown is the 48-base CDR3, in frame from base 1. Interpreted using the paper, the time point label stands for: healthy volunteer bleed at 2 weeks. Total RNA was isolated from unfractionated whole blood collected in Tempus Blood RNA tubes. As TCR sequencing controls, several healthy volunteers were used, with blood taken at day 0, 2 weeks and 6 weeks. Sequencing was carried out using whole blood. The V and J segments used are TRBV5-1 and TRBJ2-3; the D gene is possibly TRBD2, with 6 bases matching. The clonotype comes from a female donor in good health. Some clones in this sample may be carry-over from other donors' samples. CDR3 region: CASSQGTGRSTDTQYF. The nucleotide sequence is TGCGCCAGCAGCCAAGGGACCGGGAGAAGCACAGATACGCAGTATTTT.